This TCR beta chain was obtained from a study of Ad26.COV2.S vaccination and SARS-CoV-2 variants. The study, taken as a whole, reports: Researchers cautioned that TCR breadth and depth analyses may have underestimated total T cell responses.

Clones were read by immunoSEQ multiplex PCR, and TCRdb kept only the in-frame ones, dropping some. The table lists 150,000 to 200,000 clones, approximately 90% of them singletons. CDR3 length: 18 residues. The V gene end was trimmed by 0 bases and the J gene end by 4 bases; junction bases not matched to a gene: 7. Germline V lookup: CDR1 KGHSH, CDR2 LQKENI. Remarks on this clone: The antigen is not known.

The sequenced sample was peripheral blood, obtained after recovery from COVID-19. The TCR sequence derives from a human donor who had recovered from COVID-19. The chain employs TRBV18 and TRBJ2-6, with TRBD1 matching over 9 bases. CDR3 residues: CASSPPPQGALGANVLTF. The CDR3 DNA follows: TGTGCCAGCTCACCACCACCACAGGGGGCGCTCGGGGCCAACGTCCTGACTTTC.